The table lists the clone carrying this TCR beta chain with many counts. Time point reported: healthy volunteer bleed at 6 weeks. Total RNA was isolated from whole blood that had not been fractionated. This CDR3 has 16 amino acids. CDR1 and CDR2 (germline): SNHLY, FYNNEI. V shed 3 bases and J shed 2 bases, with 16 bases lying between them. The data are from a study of human T cells and chemical hapten exposure. TCRdb redid the calling of the RACE reads with MiXCR, one entry per CDR3 protein. The sample lists 65,000 or so distinct CDR3 sequences; around 6.1% were seen once. The sample comprised whole blood. V and J are TRBV2 and TRBJ2-5; D is possibly TRBD1 (6 bases). The sequence was collected from a female donor in good health. Some clones in this sample may be carry-over from other donors' samples. Written as DNA, the CDR3 is TGTGCCAGCAGTGATAGACAGGACAGCAATCAAGAGACCCAGTACTTC. This sequence encodes CASSDRQDSNQETQYF.